Following are 8 T cell receptor beta chains from one sample sequenced in a study of blood T cell repertoires in COVID-19. The method was immunoSEQ multiplex PCR; TCRdb's version includes in-frame clones alone and lacks a portion of them. The data hold around 89,000 clones, with 72% observed a single time. The sequencing sample was made of peripheral blood. The source of these receptors is an elderly woman with acute or convalescent COVID-19.

The chain links TRBV30 to TRBJ1-2; 9 bases agree with TRBD1. The CDR3 loop spans 12 amino acids. Germline V lookup: CDR1 GTSNPN, CDR2 SVGIG (reference sequence). J gave up 4 bases and V 3 bases, and 0 bases lay outside the gene matches. The CDR3 region is CAWRTGGYGYTF. DNA of the CDR3: TGTGCCTGGAGGACAGGGGGCTATGGCTACACCTTC.

The chain links TRBV20-1 to TRBJ1-6; a weak D match, TRBD1 (6 bases). CDR1 is DFQATT and CDR2 is SNEGSKA in the germline V gene (reference sequence). The ends were cut back, 3 bases at V and 7 bases at J, with 16 bases in the middle. The CDR3 is 15 residues long. The chain's CDR3 is CSASRNRVGNSPLHF. CDR3 nucleotide sequence: TGCAGTGCTAGTAGAAACAGGGTAGGGAATTCACCCCTCCACTTT.

V and J are TRBV7-8 and TRBJ2-7; D ambiguous. There are 14 residues in the CDR3. Trimming cost V 1 base and J 2 bases, with 9 bases left between them. The V gene's germline CDR1 is SGHVS and CDR2 FQNEAQ. The CDR3 nucleotides are TGTGCCAGCAGCTTAGTTGGCAAGACCTACGAGCAGTACTTC. Amino acid sequence: CASSLVGKTYEQYF.

V is TRBV7-2 and J is TRBJ1-4, with 9 bases identical to TRBD1. The CDR3 contains 14 residues. Germline V lookup: CDR1 SGHTA, CDR2 FQGNSA. V dropped 4 bases and J dropped 8; count of bases not matched to a gene: 5. CDR3 sequence (DNA): TGTGCCAGCAGCTGGGGGACAGGGTCGGAAAAACTGTTTTTT. Protein sequence: CASSWGTGSEKLFF.

The rearrangement links TRBV7-3 to TRBJ2-2; 9 positions match TRBD1. Germline values: CDR1 SGHTA, CDR2 FQGTGA. V shed 5 bases, J shed 7 bases, and the junction held 5 bases outside the gene matches. This CDR3 comprises 14 residues. The CDR3 is CASSRDRGSGELFF. CDR3 nucleotide sequence: TGTGCCAGCAGCCGTGACAGGGGGAGCGGGGAGCTGTTTTTT.

This clone was recorded only once. The rearrangement links TRBV12-3 or TRBV12-4 to TRBJ1-5; 7 nucleotides align to TRBD1. After removal of 4 bases from V and 5 bases from J, the junction contained 2 bases not matched to a gene. The CDR3 has 13 amino acids. CDR3 DNA sequence: TGTGCCAGCAGTTCCACAGGGGATCAGCCCCAGCATTTT. This gives the protein CASSSTGDQPQHF.

The V gene is TRBV4-2, the J gene TRBJ2-7, with D possibly being TRBD2 (5 bases). The CDR3 covers 13 residues. Trimming left V 0 bases short and J 3 bases short, with 6 bases between. The germline V gene has CDR1 LGHNA and CDR2 YNFKEQ. CDR3 loop: CASSQDRGYEQYF. CDR3 sequence (DNA): TGTGCCAGCAGCCAAGATCGGGGCTACGAGCAGTACTTC.

The rearrangement joins TRBV7-9 to TRBJ2-5; perhaps TRBD2 as D (7 bases). Germline CDR1 reads SEHNR; CDR2 reads FQNEAQ (reference sequence). V gave up 5 bases and J gave up 4 bases, with 14 bases separating them. There are 14 residues in the CDR3. Written as DNA, the CDR3 is TGTGCCAGCAGCATAGGTGGGGGGGCAGAGACCCAGTACTTC. Translated: CASSIGGGAETQYF.